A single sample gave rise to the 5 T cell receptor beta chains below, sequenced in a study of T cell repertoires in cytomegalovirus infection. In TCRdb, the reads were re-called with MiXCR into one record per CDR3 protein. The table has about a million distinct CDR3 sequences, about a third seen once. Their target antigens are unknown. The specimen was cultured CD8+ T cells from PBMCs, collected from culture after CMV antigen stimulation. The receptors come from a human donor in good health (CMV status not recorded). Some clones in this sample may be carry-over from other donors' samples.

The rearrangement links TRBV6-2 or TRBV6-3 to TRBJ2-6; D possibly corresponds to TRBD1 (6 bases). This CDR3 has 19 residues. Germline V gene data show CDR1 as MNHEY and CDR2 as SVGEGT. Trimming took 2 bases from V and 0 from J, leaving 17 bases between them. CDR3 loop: CASSYPRATGHSGANVLTF. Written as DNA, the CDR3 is TGTGCCAGCAGTTACCCGAGAGCGACAGGTCACTCTGGGGCCAACGTCCTGACTTTC.

The CDR3 DNA follows: TGTGCCAGCAGTTTAGCGCCTAAGAGTGAAGCTTTCTTT. Residues: CASSLAPKSEAFF. This rearrangement joins TRBV12-3 or TRBV12-4 to TRBJ1-1; no reliable D call. Trimming removed 0 bases at V and 7 bases at J, with 9 bases between. The CDR3 spans 13 residues.

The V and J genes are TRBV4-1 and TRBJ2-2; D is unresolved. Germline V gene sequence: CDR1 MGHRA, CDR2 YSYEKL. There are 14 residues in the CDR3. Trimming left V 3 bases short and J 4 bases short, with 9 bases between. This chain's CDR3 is CASSHPALTGELFF. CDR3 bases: TGCGCCAGCAGCCATCCTGCCCTCACCGGGGAGCTGTTTTTT.

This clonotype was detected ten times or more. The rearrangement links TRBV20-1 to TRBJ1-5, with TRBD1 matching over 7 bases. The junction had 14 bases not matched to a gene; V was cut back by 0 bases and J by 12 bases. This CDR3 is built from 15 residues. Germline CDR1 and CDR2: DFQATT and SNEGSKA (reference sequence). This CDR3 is CSARDPGTEYANQHF. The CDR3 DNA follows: TGCAGTGCTAGAGATCCCGGGACAGAGTATGCTAACCAGCATTTT.

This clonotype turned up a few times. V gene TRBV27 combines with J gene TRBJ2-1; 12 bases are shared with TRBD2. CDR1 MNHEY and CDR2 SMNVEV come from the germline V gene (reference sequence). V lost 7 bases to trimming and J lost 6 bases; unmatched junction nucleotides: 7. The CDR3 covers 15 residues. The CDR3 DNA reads TGTGCCAGCACTATTCCGGGACTAGCGGGCAATGAGCAGTTCTTC. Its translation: CASTIPGLAGNEQFF.